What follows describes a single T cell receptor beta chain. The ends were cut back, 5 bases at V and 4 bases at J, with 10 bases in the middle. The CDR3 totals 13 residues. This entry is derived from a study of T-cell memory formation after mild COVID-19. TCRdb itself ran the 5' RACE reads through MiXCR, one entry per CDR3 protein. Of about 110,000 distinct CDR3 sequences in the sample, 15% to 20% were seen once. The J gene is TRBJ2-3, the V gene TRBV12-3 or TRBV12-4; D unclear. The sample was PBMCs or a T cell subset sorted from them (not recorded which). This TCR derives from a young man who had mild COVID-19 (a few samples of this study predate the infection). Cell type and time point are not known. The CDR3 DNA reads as TGTGCCAGCAGTCCTCGTTCCGCAGATACGCAGTATTTT. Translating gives CASSPRSADTQYF.